This T cell receptor (beta chain) is from a study of T cells in Graves' hyperthyroidism and ophthalmopathy. Amplification targeted TCR beta CDR3 regions from RNA transcripts. During a first-round RT-PCR of the TCR CDR3, the HTBI primer set was used. Using its own MiXCR run on the multiplex PCR reads, TCRdb lists one record per CDR3 protein. The profile shows about 720,000 distinct CDR3 sequences, around 19% of them singletons. This CDR3 is built from 16 residues. Germline loops: CDR1 MNHNS, CDR2 SASEGT. V lost 6 bases, J lost 3 bases, and 10 bases stayed unmatched. It was at first hyperthyroidism diagnosis, before any ophthalmopathy symptoms, that the blood sample was taken.

Sequencing was done on a sample of blood. The chain is built from TRBV6-1 and TRBJ2-2; TRBD1 aligns across 7 bases. This receptor was taken from a woman in her forties or fifties with Graves' hyperthyroidism that later progressed to Graves' ophthalmopathy. In nucleotides, the CDR3 is TGTGCCAGCAGCAGGGGGTTCGGGTTTCACACCGGGGAGCTGTTTTTT. Its translation is CASSRGFGFHTGELFF.